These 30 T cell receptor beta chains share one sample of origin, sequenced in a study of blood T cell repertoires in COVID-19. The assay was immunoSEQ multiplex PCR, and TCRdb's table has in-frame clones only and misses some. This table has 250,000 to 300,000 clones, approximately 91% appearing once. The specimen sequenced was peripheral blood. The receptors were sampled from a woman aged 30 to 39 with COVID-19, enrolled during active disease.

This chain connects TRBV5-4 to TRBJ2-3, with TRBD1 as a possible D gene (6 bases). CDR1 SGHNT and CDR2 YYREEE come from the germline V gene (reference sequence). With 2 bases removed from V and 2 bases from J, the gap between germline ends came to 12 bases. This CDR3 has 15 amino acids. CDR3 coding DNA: TGTGCCAGCAGCTTACAGGGTCGGTACACAGATACGCAGTATTTT. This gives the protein CASSLQGRYTDTQYF.

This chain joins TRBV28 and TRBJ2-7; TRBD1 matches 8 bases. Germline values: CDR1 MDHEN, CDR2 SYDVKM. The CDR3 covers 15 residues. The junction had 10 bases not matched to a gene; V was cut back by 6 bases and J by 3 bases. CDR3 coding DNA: TGTGCCAGCAGCACTGGGACAGGCTCGCTCTACGAGCAGTACTTC. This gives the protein CASSTGTGSLYEQYF.

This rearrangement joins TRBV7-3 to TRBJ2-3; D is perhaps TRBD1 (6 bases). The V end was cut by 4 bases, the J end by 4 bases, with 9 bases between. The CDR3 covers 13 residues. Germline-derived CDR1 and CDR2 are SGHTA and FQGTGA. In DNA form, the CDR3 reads TGTGCCAGCAGCTCACAGGGATCAGATACGCAGTATTTT. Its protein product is CASSSQGSDTQYF.

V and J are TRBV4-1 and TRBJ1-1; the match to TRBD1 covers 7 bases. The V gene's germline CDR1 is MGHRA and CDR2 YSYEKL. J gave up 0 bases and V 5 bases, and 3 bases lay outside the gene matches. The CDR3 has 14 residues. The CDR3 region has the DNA TGCGCCAGCAGCGGGACAGTAATGAACACTGAAGCTTTCTTT. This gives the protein CASSGTVMNTEAFF.

The CDR3 loop reads CSVDIGGDTEAFF. The CDR3 DNA follows: TGCAGCGTTGATATAGGGGGGGATACTGAAGCTTTCTTT. The chain couples TRBV29-1 to TRBJ1-1; perhaps TRBD1 as D (6 bases). The CDR3 is made up of 13 amino acids. The V and J ends lost 3 bases and 5 bases respectively, with 13 bases between them. Per germline, CDR1 SQVTM and CDR2 ANQGSEA.

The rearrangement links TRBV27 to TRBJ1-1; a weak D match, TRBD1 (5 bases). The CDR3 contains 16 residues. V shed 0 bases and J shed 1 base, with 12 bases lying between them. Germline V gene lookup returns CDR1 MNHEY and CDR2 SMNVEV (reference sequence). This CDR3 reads CASSLSRTRTNTEAFF. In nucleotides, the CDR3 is TGTGCCAGCAGTTTATCCCGGACACGGACGAACACTGAAGCTTTCTTT.

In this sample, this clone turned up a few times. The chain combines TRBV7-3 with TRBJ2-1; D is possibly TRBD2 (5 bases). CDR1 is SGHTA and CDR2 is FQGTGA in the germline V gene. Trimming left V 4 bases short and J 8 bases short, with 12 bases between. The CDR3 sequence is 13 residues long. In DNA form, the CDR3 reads TGTGCCAGCAGCTCCGAGGGTAGGGATGAGCAGTTCTTC. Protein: CASSSEGRDEQFF.

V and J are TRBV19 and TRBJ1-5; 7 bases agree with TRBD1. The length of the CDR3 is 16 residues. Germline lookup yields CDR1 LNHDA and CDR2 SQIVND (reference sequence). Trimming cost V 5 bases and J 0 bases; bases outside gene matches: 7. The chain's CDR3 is CASSPGTAYSNQPQHF. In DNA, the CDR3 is TGTGCCAGTAGTCCGGGGACAGCCTATAGCAATCAGCCCCAGCATTTT.

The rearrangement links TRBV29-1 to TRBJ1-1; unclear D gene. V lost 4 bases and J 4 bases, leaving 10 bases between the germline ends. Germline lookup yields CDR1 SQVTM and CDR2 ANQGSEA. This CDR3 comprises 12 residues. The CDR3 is CSVARQGTEAFF. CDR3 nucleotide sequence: TGCAGCGTTGCCAGGCAAGGCACTGAAGCTTTCTTT.

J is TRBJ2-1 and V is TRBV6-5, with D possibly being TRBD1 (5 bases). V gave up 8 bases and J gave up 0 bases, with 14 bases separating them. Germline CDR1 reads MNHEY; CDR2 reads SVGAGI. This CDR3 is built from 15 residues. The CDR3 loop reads CASPRQDTSYNEQFF. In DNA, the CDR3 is TGTGCCAGCCCCCGGCAGGACACCTCCTACAATGAGCAGTTCTTC.

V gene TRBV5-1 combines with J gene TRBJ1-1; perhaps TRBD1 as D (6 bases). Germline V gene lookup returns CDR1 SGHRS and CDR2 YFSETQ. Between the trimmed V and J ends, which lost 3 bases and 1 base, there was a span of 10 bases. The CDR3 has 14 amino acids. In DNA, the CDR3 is TGCGCCAGCAGCTCCTCGACAGGGAACACTGAAGCTTTCTTT. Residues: CASSSSTGNTEAFF.

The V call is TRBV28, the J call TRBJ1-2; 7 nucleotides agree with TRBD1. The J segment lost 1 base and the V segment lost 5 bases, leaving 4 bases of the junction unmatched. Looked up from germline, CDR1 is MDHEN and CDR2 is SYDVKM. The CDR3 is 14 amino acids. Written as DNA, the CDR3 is TGTGCCAGCAGTCCCGGGGACAGTAACTATGGCTACACCTTC. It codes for CASSPGDSNYGYTF.

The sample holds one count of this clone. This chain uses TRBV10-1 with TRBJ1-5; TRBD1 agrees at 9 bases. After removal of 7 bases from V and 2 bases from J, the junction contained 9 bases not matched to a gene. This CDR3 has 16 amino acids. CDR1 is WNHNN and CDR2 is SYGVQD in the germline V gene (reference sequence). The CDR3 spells CASKRKGDRGNQPQHF. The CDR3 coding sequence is TGCGCCAGCAAGCGCAAAGGGGACAGGGGCAATCAGCCCCAGCATTTT.

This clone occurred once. The CDR3 here is CASSELGPAGGYGYTF. CDR3 bases: TGTGCCAGCAGTGAATTGGGGCCGGCAGGGGGTTATGGCTACACCTTC. This rearrangement joins TRBV25-1 to TRBJ1-2; 7 bases match TRBD1. This CDR3 spans 16 amino acids. The trim removed 1 base at V and 5 bases at J, leaving 10 bases unmatched. The germline V gene encodes CDR1 MGHDK and CDR2 SYGVNS.

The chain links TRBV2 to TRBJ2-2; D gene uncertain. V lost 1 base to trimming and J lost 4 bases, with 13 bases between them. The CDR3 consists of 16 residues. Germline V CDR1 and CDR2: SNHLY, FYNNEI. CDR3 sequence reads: CASSEGGLVTTGELFF. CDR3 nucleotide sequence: TGTGCCAGCAGTGAAGGCGGCCTGGTTACCACCGGGGAGCTGTTTTTT.

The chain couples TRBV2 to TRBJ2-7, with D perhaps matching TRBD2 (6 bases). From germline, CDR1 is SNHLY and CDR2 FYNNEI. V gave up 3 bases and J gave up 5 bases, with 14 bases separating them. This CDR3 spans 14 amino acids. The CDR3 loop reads CASSERLASHEQYF. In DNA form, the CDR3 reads TGTGCCAGCAGTGAGAGGCTAGCGTCCCACGAGCAGTACTTC.

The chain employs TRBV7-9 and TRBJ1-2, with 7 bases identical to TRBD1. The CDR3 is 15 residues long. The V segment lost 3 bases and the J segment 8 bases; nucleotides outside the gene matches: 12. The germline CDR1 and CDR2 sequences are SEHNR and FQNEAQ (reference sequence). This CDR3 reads CASSFGTVPLTGYTF. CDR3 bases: TGTGCCAGCAGCTTTGGGACAGTCCCTTTGACCGGCTACACCTTC.

CDR3 coding DNA: TGTGCCAGCAGCCCCCTAACGGGACAGCATAACTATGGCTACACCTTC. Amino acid sequence: CASSPLTGQHNYGYTF. V and J are TRBV27 and TRBJ1-2; TRBD1 aligns across 7 bases. The CDR3 length is 16 residues. Trimming at V came to 6 bases and at J to 1 base, leaving 11 bases not matched to a gene. CDR1 is MNHEY and CDR2 is SMNVEV in the germline V gene (reference sequence).

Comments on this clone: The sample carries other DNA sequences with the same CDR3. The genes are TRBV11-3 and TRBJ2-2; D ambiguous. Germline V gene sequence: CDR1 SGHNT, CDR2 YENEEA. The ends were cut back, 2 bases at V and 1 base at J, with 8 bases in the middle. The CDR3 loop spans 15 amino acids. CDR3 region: CASSLHSGNTGELFF. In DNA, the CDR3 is TGTGCCAGCAGCTTACATTCCGGGAACACCGGGGAGCTGTTTTTT.

CDR3 residues: CAISESRDSVYGYTF. As DNA, the CDR3 is TGTGCCATCAGTGAGTCAAGGGACTCTGTCTATGGCTACACCTTC. The chain couples TRBV10-3 to TRBJ1-2; possibly TRBD1 for D (5 bases). The CDR3 extends over 15 amino acids. Germline V gene data show CDR1 as ENHRY and CDR2 as SYGVKD. Trimming stripped 0 bases from V and 4 bases from J, with 12 bases between.

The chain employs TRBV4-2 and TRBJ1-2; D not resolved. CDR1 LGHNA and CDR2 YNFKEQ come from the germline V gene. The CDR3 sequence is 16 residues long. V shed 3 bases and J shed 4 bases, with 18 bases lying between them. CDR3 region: CASSQVKVSGSYGYTF. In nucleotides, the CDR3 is TGTGCCAGCAGCCAGGTGAAGGTGTCGGGAAGCTATGGCTACACCTTC.

CDR3 nucleotide sequence: TGTGCCAGCAGCCAAGGCCCCGGACAGGGGGCAAACACTGAAGCTTTCTTT. Amino acids: CASSQGPGQGANTEAFF. V usage is TRBV7-2 and J usage is TRBJ1-1; 11 bases are shared with TRBD1. The CDR3 is 17 residues long. Germline trimming cut 5 bases from V and 2 bases from J; bases unmatched to any gene: 10. Germline V gives CDR1 SGHTA, CDR2 FQGNSA.

The CDR3 spells CASSHLQGSEQYF. CDR3 nucleotide sequence: TGTGCCAGCAGTCACCTACAGGGGTCCGAGCAGTACTTC. This chain joins TRBV27 and TRBJ2-7; 7 positions agree with TRBD1. CDR3 length: 13 residues. CDR1 and CDR2 from the germline V gene are MNHEY and SMNVEV (reference sequence). With 5 bases clipped from V and 6 bases from J, the junction kept 7 bases outside the gene matches.

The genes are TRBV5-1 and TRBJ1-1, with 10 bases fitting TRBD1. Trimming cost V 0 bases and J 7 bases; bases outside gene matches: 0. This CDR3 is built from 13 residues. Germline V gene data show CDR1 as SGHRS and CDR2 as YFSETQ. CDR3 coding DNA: TGCGCCAGCAGCTTGGGGGACAGGGGTGAAGCTTTCTTT. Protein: CASSLGDRGEAFF.

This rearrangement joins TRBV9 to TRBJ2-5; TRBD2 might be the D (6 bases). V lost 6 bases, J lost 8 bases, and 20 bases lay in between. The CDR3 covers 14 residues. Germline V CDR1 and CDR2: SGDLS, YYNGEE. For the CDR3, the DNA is TGTGCCAGCAACACGGGACCGGCGGACTACACCCAGTACTTC. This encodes CASNTGPADYTQYF.

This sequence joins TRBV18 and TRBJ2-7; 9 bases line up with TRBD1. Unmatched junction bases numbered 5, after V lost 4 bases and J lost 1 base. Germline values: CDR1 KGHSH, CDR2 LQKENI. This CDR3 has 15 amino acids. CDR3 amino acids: CASSLRTGDSYEQYF. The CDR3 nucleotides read TGTGCCAGCTCACTGAGGACAGGGGATTCCTACGAGCAGTACTTC.

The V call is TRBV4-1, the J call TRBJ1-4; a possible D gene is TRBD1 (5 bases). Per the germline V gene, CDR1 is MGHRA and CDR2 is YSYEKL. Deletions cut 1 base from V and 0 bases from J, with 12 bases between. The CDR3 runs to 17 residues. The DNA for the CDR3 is TGCGCCAGCAGCCAAGTGGAGGCGGGACCAACTAATGAAAAACTGTTTTTT. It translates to CASSQVEAGPTNEKLFF.

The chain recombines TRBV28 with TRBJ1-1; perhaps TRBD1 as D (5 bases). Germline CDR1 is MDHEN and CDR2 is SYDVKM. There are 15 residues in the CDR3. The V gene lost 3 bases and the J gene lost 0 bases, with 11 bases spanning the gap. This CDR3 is CASSLGGALNTEAFF. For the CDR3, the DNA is TGTGCCAGCAGTTTGGGGGGAGCCCTGAACACTGAAGCTTTCTTT. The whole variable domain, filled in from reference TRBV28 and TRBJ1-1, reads DVKVTQSSRYLVKRTGEKVFLECVQDMDHENMFWYRQDPGLGLRLIYFSYDVKMKEKGDIPEGYSVSREKKERFSLILESASTNQTSMYLCASSLGGALNTEAFFGQGTRLTVV.

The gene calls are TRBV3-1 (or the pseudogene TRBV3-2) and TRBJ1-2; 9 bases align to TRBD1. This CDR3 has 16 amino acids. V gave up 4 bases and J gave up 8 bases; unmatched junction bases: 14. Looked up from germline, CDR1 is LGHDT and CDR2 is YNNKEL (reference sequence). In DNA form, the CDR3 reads TGTGCCAGCAGCCGGAGGAACAGGGGGCTCCCAAGGGGCTACACCTTC. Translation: CASSRRNRGLPRGYTF.

The CDR3 here is CASSEGQGPYGYTF. CDR3 bases: TGTGCCAGCAGTGAAGGACAGGGTCCCTATGGCTACACCTTC. This rearrangement joins TRBV25-1 to TRBJ1-2, with TRBD1 matching over 8 bases. CDR1 and CDR2 (germline): MGHDK, SYGVNS. The CDR3 has 14 amino acids. V lost 2 bases to trimming and J lost 4 bases; unmatched junction nucleotides: 3.